One and the same sample provided the 10 T cell receptor beta chains below, sequenced in a study of response to subunit inactivated influenza vaccine. TCRdb called the RT-PCR reads again in MiXCR, with one record for every CDR3 protein. This repertoire shows about 830,000 distinct CDR3 sequences, about 18% found once; its top ten account for under 13%. The specimen comprised PBMCs from blood, sampled roughly 5 days after vaccination. These receptors all come from a man aged 50-59 years who received an inactivated influenza vaccine.

The chain employs TRBV5-1 and TRBJ2-1; 8 bases fit TRBD2. The V segment lost 5 bases and the J segment 6 bases; nucleotides outside the gene matches: 4. This CDR3 contains 13 residues. Germline CDR1 SGHRS, CDR2 YFSETQ. The CDR3 region is CASRAGAGNEQFF. CDR3 bases: TGCGCCAGCAGAGCGGGGGCCGGCAATGAGCAGTTCTTC.

The CDR3 spells CASSESWRGGQFF. CDR3 bases: TGCGCCAGCAGTGAGTCTTGGAGGGGCGGGCAGTTCTTC. The gene calls are TRBV10-1 and TRBJ2-1; possibly TRBD2 for D (6 bases). V lost 0 bases to trimming and J lost 12 bases, with 12 bases between them. Germline assignment: CDR1 WNHNN and CDR2 SYGVQD (reference sequence). The CDR3 is 13 residues long.

The J gene is TRBJ2-5, the V gene TRBV10-2, with 10 positions matching TRBD2. The ends lost 6 bases at V and 5 bases at J; junction bases unmatched: 12. The CDR3 has 16 residues. Germline V CDR1 and CDR2: WSHSY, SAAADI. The CDR3 sequence is CASSPGTSAFGETQYF. The CDR3, as DNA: TGCGCCAGCAGCCCCGGGACTAGCGCCTTCGGTGAGACCCAGTACTTC.

The chain uses TRBV29-1 and TRBJ1-2; 9 bases fit TRBD1. This CDR3 spans 11 amino acids. CDR1 is SQVTM and CDR2 is ANQGSEA in the germline V gene. The V and J ends lost 6 bases and 8 bases, in that order; junction bases with no gene match: 4. CDR3 in DNA: TGCAGCGTACAGGGGGCGCAGGGCTACACCTTC. It is translated as CSVQGAQGYTF.

Here the CDR3 reads CSARDLTAGASGTQYF. The DNA for the CDR3 is TGCAGTGCTAGAGATCTCACAGCGGGGGCCTCTGGCACCCAGTACTTC. The chain combines TRBV20-1 with TRBJ2-5; TRBD2 matches 8 bases. CDR1 is DFQATT and CDR2 is SNEGSKA in the germline V gene (reference sequence). The V segment lost 0 bases and the J segment 8 bases; nucleotides outside the gene matches: 14. The CDR3 is 16 residues long.

V is TRBV3-1 and J is TRBJ2-7, with TRBD2 matching 10 bases. After removal of 4 bases from V and 4 bases from J, the junction contained 7 bases not matched to a gene. Germline values: CDR1 LGHDT, CDR2 YNNKEL (reference sequence). The CDR3 is 15 amino acids. The CDR3 spells CASSRTSGLRYEQYF. The CDR3 bases are TGTGCCAGCAGCCGGACTAGCGGCCTCAGGTACGAGCAGTACTTC.

The chain links TRBV5-1 to TRBJ2-3, with D unclear. CDR1 is SGHRS, CDR2 YFSETQ, per germline. The ends were cut back, 0 bases at V and 5 bases at J, with 13 bases in the middle. CDR3 length equals 15 residues. In nucleotides, the CDR3 is TGCGCCAGCAGCTTGGCGGGTGGGCGGAGAGATACGCAGTATTTT. This encodes CASSLAGGRRDTQYF. The full variable domain, in which reference TRBV5-1 and TRBJ2-3 provide the parts outside the CDR3, is KAGVTQTPRYLIKTRGQQVTLSCSPISGHRSVSWYQQTPGQGLQFLFEYFSETQRNKGNFPGRFSGRQFSNSRSEMNVSTLELGDSALYLCASSLAGGRRDTQYFGPGTRLTVL.

This chain joins TRBV7-2 and TRBJ2-3, with D uncertain. The CDR3 sequence is 15 residues long. V was pared by 0 bases and J by 0 bases, with 7 bases between. CDR1 and CDR2 (germline): SGHTA, FQGNSA. The CDR3 nucleotides are TGTGCCAGCAGCTTAGCTGATATCAGCACAGATACGCAGTATTTT. Protein product: CASSLADISTDTQYF.

This clonotype was counted at least ten times. The rearrangement uses TRBV6-2 or TRBV6-3 and TRBJ1-1; 7 bases line up with TRBD1. Germline V gene data show CDR1 as MNHEY and CDR2 as SVGEGT. V gave up 2 bases and J gave up 11 bases; unmatched junction bases: 8. CDR3 length: 13 residues. CDR3 sequence reads: CASSYRPTGLAFF. CDR3 DNA: TGTGCCAGCAGTTACCGACCGACAGGGTTGGCTTTCTTT.

This clonotype was recorded a few times. This chain links TRBV20-1 with TRBJ2-7; TRBD2 might be the D (6 bases). V lost 7 bases to trimming and J lost 4 bases, with 8 bases between them. The CDR3 consists of 10 residues. Looked up from germline, CDR1 is DFQATT and CDR2 is SNEGSKA (reference sequence). The DNA of the CDR3 is TGCAGTGGACTAGAGTACGAGCAGTACTTC. Translated, it gives CSGLEYEQYF.